These 19 T cell receptor beta chains share one sample of origin, sequenced in a study of cytomegalovirus exposure and HLA in healthy donors (dated by TCRdb to the late 2010s). The library came from the immunoSEQ multiplex PCR assay. For the multiplex PCR, a mixture combining 60 forward primers for TCR Vbeta segments and 13 reverse primers for TCR Jbeta segments was used. In its TCRdb copy, this immuneACCESS table keeps in-frame sequences only and misses some clones. Where compared with another copy, unresolved V genes explain less than half of these, and the others have no known cause. The sample includes 50,000 to 65,000 clones, with less than 75% observed a single time. The ten top clones hold around 27% of the sample. The sample comprised PBMCs. Receptors were obtained from a man aged 45-60 years in good health and CMV-seropositive.

The rearrangement uses TRBV2 and TRBJ2-5, with D maybe TRBD1 (5 bases). V was cut by 7 bases and J by 3 bases, with 15 bases left in between. The length of the CDR3 is 14 residues. The V gene's germline CDR1 is SNHLY and CDR2 FYNNEI. The CDR3 nucleotides are TGTGCCAGCAACCTAAGACAGACCGAAGAGACCCAGTACTTC. Translating it yields CASNLRQTEETQYF.

The chain joins TRBV7-2 to TRBJ1-1; D is uncertain. Germline CDR1 and CDR2: SGHTA and FQGNSA. This CDR3 is built from 16 residues. V was cut by 0 bases and J by 5 bases, with 16 bases left in between. The CDR3 nucleotides read TGTGCCAGCAGCTTAGCGGAGATGGCGATAGGTACTGAAGCTTTCTTT. Amino acid sequence: CASSLAEMAIGTEAFF. Drawing the rest from reference TRBV7-2 and TRBJ1-1, the complete variable domain is GAGVSQSPSNKVTEKGKDVELRCDPISGHTALYWYRQSLGQGLEFLIYFQGNSAPDKSGLPSDRFSAERTGGSVSTLTIQRTQQEDSAVYLCASSLAEMAIGTEAFFGQGTRLTVV.

This clone was observed once. The V and J genes are TRBV30 and TRBJ2-7; 7 positions match TRBD1. CDR3 length equals 13 residues. Germline V gives CDR1 GTSNPN, CDR2 SVGIG (reference sequence). V gave up 6 bases and J gave up 8 bases; unmatched junction bases: 13. The CDR3 DNA reads as TGTGCCTGCCGACAGGGAGCCCTCGACAAGCAGTACTTC. It codes for CACRQGALDKQYF. The full variable domain, its missing parts supplied by reference TRBV30 and TRBJ2-7, is SQTIHQWPATLVQPVGSPLSLECTVEGTSNPNLYWYRQAAGRGLQLLFYSVGIGQISSEVPQNLSASRPQDRQFILSSKKLLLSDSGFYLCACRQGALDKQYFGPGTRLTVT.

The chain employs TRBV9 and TRBJ2-7; TRBD1 matches 7 bases. The CDR3 spans 16 residues. V lost 0 bases and J lost 0; bases outside the gene matches: 6. The germline V gene has CDR1 SGDLS and CDR2 YYNGEE. The CDR3 is CASSVGFPGGSYEQYF. Here the CDR3 DNA reads TGTGCCAGCAGCGTAGGGTTTCCAGGGGGCTCCTACGAGCAGTACTTC. The whole variable domain, remainder taken from reference TRBV9 and TRBJ2-7, is DSGVTQTPKHLITATGQRVTLRCSPRSGDLSVYWYQQSLDQGLQFLIQYYNGEERAKGNILERFSAQQFPDLHSELNLSSLELGDSALYFCASSVGFPGGSYEQYFGPGTRLTVT.

This clone was counted only a few times. CDR3 region: CAWSVQQGNIQYF. The CDR3 DNA sequence: TGTGCCTGGAGTGTACAACAGGGAAACATTCAGTACTTC. The chain joins TRBV30 to TRBJ2-4; a weak D match, TRBD1 (6 bases). The germline V gene encodes CDR1 GTSNPN and CDR2 SVGIG (reference sequence). The CDR3 sequence is 13 residues long. The ends were cut back, 0 bases at V and 6 bases at J, with 9 bases in the middle.

V is TRBV28 and J is TRBJ1-2; 7 nucleotides agree with TRBD1. Looked up from germline, CDR1 is MDHEN and CDR2 is SYDVKM. The CDR3 sequence is 13 residues long. V lost 6 bases to trimming and J lost 6 bases; unmatched junction nucleotides: 7. This CDR3 reads CASSLQGLDGYTF. CDR3 in DNA: TGTGCCAGCAGCCTACAGGGGCTAGATGGCTACACCTTC.

The CDR3 sequence: CSVYPQVATRGAFF. The CDR3 coding sequence is TGCAGCGTTTACCCACAGGTGGCTACGAGAGGAGCTTTCTTT. The J gene is TRBJ1-1, the V gene TRBV29-1; D perhaps matches TRBD1 (5 bases). Per the germline V gene, CDR1 is SQVTM and CDR2 is ANQGSEA. V was shortened by 5 bases and J by 10 bases, with 23 bases between the two germline ends. This CDR3 spans 14 amino acids.

The V and J genes are TRBV30 and TRBJ1-4; D ambiguous. CDR3 length: 13 residues. Germline CDR1 reads GTSNPN; CDR2 reads SVGIG (reference sequence). V lost 3 bases to trimming and J lost 7 bases, with 12 bases between them. In DNA, the CDR3 is TGTGCCTGGAGGACTCAAGCTAGTGAAAAACTGTTTTTT. Translating it yields CAWRTQASEKLFF.

The chain links TRBV2 to TRBJ2-1; 10 positions agree with TRBD1. CDR3 size: 16 residues. V was clipped by 4 bases and J by 4 bases; unmatched bases: 7. Germline values: CDR1 SNHLY, CDR2 FYNNEI. The CDR3 sequence: CASSGRAGQGYNEQFF. CDR3 bases: TGTGCCAGCAGTGGTCGTGCGGGACAGGGGTACAATGAGCAGTTCTTC.

This rearrangement joins TRBV9 to TRBJ1-1, with a possible D match to TRBD1 (6 bases). The V end lost 0 bases, the J end lost 7 bases, and 10 bases lay between the germline ends. CDR1 and CDR2 (germline): SGDLS, YYNGEE. The CDR3 has 13 residues. The CDR3 here is CASSVEVTGEAFF. CDR3 nucleotide sequence: TGTGCCAGCAGCGTAGAGGTGACAGGTGAAGCTTTCTTT.

V is TRBV6-5 and J is TRBJ2-1; TRBD1 might be the D (5 bases). V was clipped by 5 bases and J by 4 bases, with 9 bases between them. The CDR3 contains 13 residues. CDR1 is MNHEY and CDR2 is SVGAGI in the germline V gene. In DNA form, the CDR3 reads TGTGCCAGCAGTAGGGGTAAATACAATGAGCAGTTCTTC. Amino acids: CASSRGKYNEQFF.

This clone was observed a handful of times. This chain connects TRBV27 to TRBJ2-7; D is perhaps TRBD2 (5 bases). CDR1 and CDR2 (germline): MNHEY, SMNVEV (reference sequence). V dropped 2 bases and J dropped 6 bases, with 14 bases sitting between them. The CDR3 has 14 amino acids. CDR3 in DNA: TGTGCCAGCAGTTTAAGTCTAGCCCTCGGCGAGCAGTACTTC. Residues: CASSLSLALGEQYF.

Only a few counts were recorded for this clone. The chain has TRBV2 and TRBJ2-7, with 7 bases fitting TRBD1. CDR1 is SNHLY, CDR2 FYNNEI, per germline. CDR3 length equals 11 residues. With V trimmed by 11 bases and J by 6 bases, 7 bases remained unmatched. DNA for the CDR3: TGTGCCGGAGGTACAGGGGTCGAGCAGTACTTC. Translation gives CAGGTGVEQYF.

This clone was recorded only once. This chain uses TRBV4-2 with TRBJ2-1, with 9 bases identical to TRBD2. J lost 6 bases, V lost 3 bases, and 15 bases had no gene match. The CDR3 totals 18 residues. CDR1 is LGHNA and CDR2 is YNFKEQ in the germline V gene. DNA for the CDR3: TGTGCCAGCAGCCACTCCCCACAAGCGGGAGGAGCGAGCAATGAGCAGTTCTTC. Protein: CASSHSPQAGGASNEQFF.

The rearrangement uses TRBV27 and TRBJ1-5; 11 nucleotides agree with TRBD1. This CDR3 contains 22 residues. The V gene's germline CDR1 is MNHEY and CDR2 SMNVEV (reference sequence). The junction had 21 bases not matched to a gene; V was cut back by 1 base and J by 4 bases. CDR3 protein: CASSLFLPGTGGRNLANQPQHF. The DNA of the CDR3 is TGTGCCAGCAGTTTATTCCTTCCCGGGACAGGGGGGAGAAACCTAGCAAATCAGCCCCAGCATTTT.

The rearrangement uses TRBV4-2 and TRBJ2-1, with D perhaps TRBD2 (6 bases). This CDR3 is 13 amino acids long. CDR1 and CDR2 (germline): LGHNA, YNFKEQ. V lost 5 bases, J lost 7 bases, and 12 bases lay in between. This CDR3 is CASSFESGNEQFF. The CDR3, as DNA: TGTGCCAGCAGCTTCGAAAGCGGGAATGAGCAGTTCTTC.

V gene TRBV10-1 combines with J gene TRBJ1-1, with D maybe TRBD1 (5 bases). The CDR3 totals 13 residues. Germline V gene lookup returns CDR1 WNHNN and CDR2 SYGVQD (reference sequence). Trimming stripped 6 bases from V and 2 bases from J, with 10 bases between. The CDR3 bases are TGCGCCAGCAGGCCCGGGACTAACACTGAAGCTTTCTTT. Protein: CASRPGTNTEAFF.

The rearrangement links TRBV4-3 to TRBJ2-2, with 8 bases lining up with TRBD1. The CDR3 totals 17 residues. Germline CDR1 LGHNA, CDR2 YSLEER. After removal of 0 bases from V and 5 bases from J, the junction contained 8 bases not matched to a gene. The CDR3 DNA sequence: TGCGCCAGCAGCCAAGATCGGGCAGGGGGCGGTACCGGGGAGCTGTTTTTT. This encodes CASSQDRAGGGTGELFF.

The CDR3 spells CASTMKETQYF. The CDR3, as DNA: TGTGCCAGCACTATGAAAGAGACCCAGTACTTC. The rearrangement joins TRBV2 to TRBJ2-5; D remains ambiguous. From germline, CDR1 is SNHLY and CDR2 FYNNEI. There are 11 residues in the CDR3. Trimming left V 7 bases short and J 3 bases short, with 6 bases between.